One sample yielded the 25 T cell receptor beta chains listed below, sequenced in a study of STAT3 mutations in large granular lymphocyte leukemia. Whole-study findings and limits: Every T-LGLL patient had at least one immunodominant TCRbeta clonotype.

The antigens these receptors bind are not known. Sequencing was performed with immunoSEQ multiplex PCR; in TCRdb, only in-frame clones are kept and a portion is missing. This listing includes thousands of clones. The sequenced sample was PBMCs. These receptors were taken from a human donor with T large granular lymphocyte leukemia. The donor label of this sample is uncertain. Some clones in this sample may be carry-over from other donors' samples.

Comments on this clone: The missing conserved phenylalanine or tryptophan at the end of this CDR3 makes a read error likely. The DNA is left out, because the CDR3 cannot be placed on it with certainty; the CDR3 is given as TCRdb lists it. The chain has TRBV7-2 and TRBJ1-4; TRBD1, as called in the table, went unchecked against the DNA. The CDR3 extends over 10 residues, inclusive of both ends. Looked up from germline, CDR1 is SGHTA and CDR2 is FQGNSA. The CDR3 sequence is CASSAGTAEK.

Details on this clone: Given the absence of the conserved phenylalanine or tryptophan at the CDR3 end, a read error is likely. Because the CDR3's place on the DNA is in doubt, the DNA is left out and the CDR3 is given as listed by TCRdb. The chain employs TRBV19 and TRBJ2-5; the DNA was not compared with TRBD1, the D call given in the table. Germline V gene data show CDR1 as LNHDA and CDR2 as SQIVND (reference sequence). The CDR3 numbers 11 amino acids, ends counted. The CDR3: CASSIGREKET.

To note about this clone: In this CDR3 the conserved last residue, phenylalanine or tryptophan, is missing, so a read error is likely. Because the CDR3's place on the DNA is in doubt, the DNA is left out and the CDR3 is given as listed by TCRdb. The chain is built from TRBV30 and TRBJ1-1; whether TRBD1, the table's D call, matches the DNA was not checked. With termini counted, the CDR3 has 10 amino acids. Germline values: CDR1 GTSNPN, CDR2 SVGIG (reference sequence). The CDR3 loop is CAWSGNRNTE.

Concerning this clone itself: The conserved final phenylalanine or tryptophan is absent from the CDR3, which likely points to a read error. The limits of the CDR3 on the DNA are not certain, so only TCRdb's listed CDR3 is given. The rearrangement links TRBV18 to TRBJ2-5; whether TRBD1, the table's D call, matches the DNA was not checked. The CDR3 is 10 amino acids in total, end residues counted. CDR1 is KGHSH, CDR2 LQKENI, per germline. CDR3 residues: CASSRGPQET.

With respect to this clone: Here the CDR3 omits its conserved ending phenylalanine or tryptophan, so a read error is the likely source. The DNA is left out, because the CDR3 cannot be placed on it with certainty; the CDR3 is given as TCRdb lists it. The CDR3 reads CASSGGTDLSP. The chain uses TRBV6-1 and TRBJ1-6; the DNA was not compared with TRBD1, the D call given in the table. The CDR3 contains 11 residues when both ends are counted. CDR1 and CDR2 from the germline V gene are MNHNS and SASEGT.

On this clone: Here the CDR3 omits its conserved ending phenylalanine or tryptophan, so a read error is the likely source. Because the CDR3's place on the DNA is in doubt, the DNA is left out and the CDR3 is given as listed by TCRdb. The chain joins TRBV7-9 to TRBJ2-3; no DNA check was done on the table's D call, TRBD2. Counting both end residues, the CDR3 totals 10 amino acids. Looked up from germline, CDR1 is SEHNR and CDR2 is FQNEAQ (reference sequence). CDR3 amino acids: CASSQLGVDT.

As for this clone: This CDR3 fails to terminate in the conserved phenylalanine or tryptophan, so it likely reflects a read error. No DNA is shown, since the ends of the CDR3 on it are uncertain; the CDR3 is the one TCRdb lists. This CDR3 reads CASSPRVSQP. V gene TRBV7-2 combines with J gene TRBJ1-5. The CDR3 is made up of 10 amino acids, end residues included. Germline lookup yields CDR1 SGHTA and CDR2 FQGNSA.

On this clone: Given the absence of the conserved phenylalanine or tryptophan at the CDR3 end, a read error is likely. The DNA is omitted, as the CDR3 cannot be located on it reliably, and the CDR3 follows TCRdb's listing. This chain joins TRBV19 and TRBJ2-2; the table's TRBD2 call for D was not verified on the DNA. The CDR3 comprises 9 residues, both ends counted. Germline V gene sequence: CDR1 LNHDA, CDR2 SQIVND (reference sequence). This chain's CDR3 is CASRTRTGE.

A note on this clone: The missing conserved phenylalanine or tryptophan at the end of this CDR3 makes a read error likely. The limits of the CDR3 on the DNA are not certain, so only TCRdb's listed CDR3 is given. The chain recombines TRBV5-1 with TRBJ1-4. Per the germline V gene, CDR1 is SGHRS and CDR2 is YFSETQ. Inclusive of both ends, the CDR3 amounts to 9 amino acids. The CDR3 loop is CASSLDYGR.

Concerning this clone: No conserved phenylalanine or tryptophan ends this CDR3, so it is likely a read error. Because the CDR3's place on the DNA is in doubt, the DNA is left out and the CDR3 is given as listed by TCRdb. The chain is built from TRBV5-4 and TRBJ2-5; the D call TRBD2 from the table was never checked on the DNA. 12 amino acids form the CDR3, both terminal residues included. CDR1 SGHNT and CDR2 YYREEE come from the germline V gene (reference sequence). This CDR3 reads CASSLRTSGVET.

Turning to this clone: This is likely a read error, given that the CDR3 carries no conserved phenylalanine or tryptophan at its end. The DNA is left out, because the CDR3 cannot be placed on it with certainty; the CDR3 is given as TCRdb lists it. The chain is built from TRBV18 and TRBJ2-2; the tabulated D call, TRBD1, remains unverified against the DNA. CDR1 KGHSH and CDR2 LQKENI come from the germline V gene. The CDR3 is made up of 12 amino acids, end residues included. CDR3 amino acids: CASSSGQGATGE.

Regarding this clone: Because it lacks the conserved phenylalanine or tryptophan at the end, this CDR3 is likely a read error. The DNA is left out, because the CDR3 cannot be placed on it with certainty; the CDR3 is given as TCRdb lists it. The rearrangement uses TRBV2 and TRBJ2-2; TRBD1, as called in the table, went unchecked against the DNA. The CDR3 is 9 residues long, ends included. Per germline, CDR1 SNHLY and CDR2 FYNNEI. The CDR3 protein is CASRWENGE.

A note on this clone: Here the CDR3 omits its conserved ending phenylalanine or tryptophan, so a read error is the likely source. It is unclear where the CDR3 begins or ends on the DNA, so no DNA is shown, and the CDR3 is as TCRdb lists it. The chain links TRBV20-1 to TRBJ2-3; the table calls TRBD1, which could not be checked here. The CDR3 sequence runs 12 residues, both termini included. CDR1 and CDR2 from the germline V gene are DFQATT and SNEGSKA (reference sequence). The CDR3 sequence is CSAQQGPSYADT.

About this clone: This CDR3 fails to terminate in the conserved phenylalanine or tryptophan, so it likely reflects a read error. The DNA is left out, because the CDR3 cannot be placed on it with certainty; the CDR3 is given as TCRdb lists it. The genes are TRBV5-1 and TRBJ2-3; whether TRBD2, the table's D call, matches the DNA was not checked. The CDR3 is 13 residues long, counting both termini. Germline CDR1 reads SGHRS; CDR2 reads YFSETQ. This chain's CDR3 is CASSLDTSGSTDT.

As regards this clone: The CDR3 end shows no conserved phenylalanine or tryptophan, and so a read error is likely. The limits of the CDR3 on the DNA are not certain, so only TCRdb's listed CDR3 is given. The CDR3 sequence: CASRGRGQFISP. J is TRBJ1-6 and V is TRBV2; the table's TRBD1 call for D was not verified on the DNA. The CDR3 spans 12 residues, counting both ends. Germline loops: CDR1 SNHLY, CDR2 FYNNEI.

To note about this clone: Likely a read error: the CDR3 ends without its conserved phenylalanine or tryptophan. The DNA is omitted, as the CDR3 cannot be located on it reliably, and the CDR3 follows TCRdb's listing. CDR3 sequence: CASRPWGEGNT. V is TRBV5-6 and J is TRBJ1-3. Germline V CDR1 and CDR2: SGHDT, YYEEEE. Including both end residues, the CDR3 is 11 amino acids long.

Comments on this clone: The conserved phenylalanine or tryptophan is not found at the CDR3 terminus, so this likely reflects a read error. No DNA is shown, since the ends of the CDR3 on it are uncertain; the CDR3 is the one TCRdb lists. The chain uses TRBV30 and TRBJ2-3; the listed D gene, TRBD2, was not tested against the DNA. The CDR3 length equals 12 residues, ends included. The germline CDR1 and CDR2 sequences are GTSNPN and SVGIG (reference sequence). CDR3 amino acids: CAWTQTSGGANT.

Points on this clone: Without the conserved terminal phenylalanine or tryptophan, this CDR3 likely stems from a read error. Because the CDR3's place on the DNA is in doubt, the DNA is left out and the CDR3 is given as listed by TCRdb. The V call is TRBV18, the J call TRBJ2-5; TRBD1, the table's D call, was not compared with the DNA. In germline, CDR1 is KGHSH, CDR2 LQKENI. A total of 13 residues make up the CDR3, ends included. CDR3 protein: CASSPSGQGALET.

Details on this clone: The final CDR3 position lacks the conserved phenylalanine or tryptophan, pointing to a likely read error. It is unclear where the CDR3 begins or ends on the DNA, so no DNA is shown, and the CDR3 is as TCRdb lists it. This sequence joins TRBV23-1 and TRBJ1-2; the table gives TRBD1 as D, unverified against the DNA. TRBV23-1 carries the ORF label, with uncertain function. The CDR3 comprises 11 residues, both ends counted. The CDR3 protein is CATYLRGAGYG.

A word on this clone: Here the CDR3 omits its conserved ending phenylalanine or tryptophan, so a read error is the likely source. Because the CDR3's place on the DNA is in doubt, the DNA is left out and the CDR3 is given as listed by TCRdb. V usage is TRBV19 and J usage is TRBJ2-1; the DNA was not used to check the table's D call, TRBD2. The germline V gene has CDR1 LNHDA and CDR2 SQIVND (reference sequence). Inclusive of both ends, the CDR3 amounts to 12 amino acids. The CDR3: CASNPSGSSYNE.

As to this clone: The CDR3 end shows no conserved phenylalanine or tryptophan, and so a read error is likely. It is unclear where the CDR3 begins or ends on the DNA, so no DNA is shown, and the CDR3 is as TCRdb lists it. The CDR3 spells CASSLDRGTDT. This sequence joins TRBV7-9 and TRBJ2-3; the table's D gene call, TRBD1, was not cross checked with the DNA. The CDR3 spans 11 residues, counting both ends. In germline, CDR1 is SEHNR, CDR2 FQNEAQ (reference sequence).

Notes on this clone: Given the absence of the conserved phenylalanine or tryptophan at the CDR3 end, a read error is likely. It is unclear where the CDR3 begins or ends on the DNA, so no DNA is shown, and the CDR3 is as TCRdb lists it. The V and J genes are TRBV7-2 and TRBJ2-5; the D call of TRBD2 is as the table states it, not checked on the DNA. The CDR3 is 12 residues long, ends included. Looked up from germline, CDR1 is SGHTA and CDR2 is FQGNSA. CDR3 sequence reads: CASSLAGAGGET.

As regards this clone: Likely a read error: the CDR3 ends without its conserved phenylalanine or tryptophan. No DNA is shown, since the ends of the CDR3 on it are uncertain; the CDR3 is the one TCRdb lists. This rearrangement joins TRBV2 to TRBJ2-3; TRBD2 reflects the table's D call only, with no check against the DNA. CDR1 is SNHLY and CDR2 is FYNNEI in the germline V gene. Both ends counted, the CDR3 spans 12 residues. The CDR3 spells CASKVLAAGTDT.

Its frequency marks this clone as medium-sized. Here the CDR3 omits its conserved ending phenylalanine or tryptophan, so a read error is the likely source. No DNA is shown, since the ends of the CDR3 on it are uncertain; the CDR3 is the one TCRdb lists. The chain carries TRBV4-1 and TRBJ1-5; the DNA was not compared with TRBD1, the D call given in the table. Including both end residues, the CDR3 is 13 amino acids long. Germline V CDR1 and CDR2: MGHRA, YSYEKL. The CDR3 sequence is CASSQPQQGPHQP.

On this clone itself: Here the CDR3 omits its conserved ending phenylalanine or tryptophan, so a read error is the likely source. Because the CDR3's place on the DNA is in doubt, the DNA is left out and the CDR3 is given as listed by TCRdb. The chain uses TRBV20-1 and TRBJ1-1; the D call of TRBD1 is as the table states it, not checked on the DNA. The CDR3 has 11 residues if both end residues are counted. Germline-derived CDR1 and CDR2 are DFQATT and SNEGSKA (reference sequence). CDR3 sequence reads: CSAANQGAHTE.